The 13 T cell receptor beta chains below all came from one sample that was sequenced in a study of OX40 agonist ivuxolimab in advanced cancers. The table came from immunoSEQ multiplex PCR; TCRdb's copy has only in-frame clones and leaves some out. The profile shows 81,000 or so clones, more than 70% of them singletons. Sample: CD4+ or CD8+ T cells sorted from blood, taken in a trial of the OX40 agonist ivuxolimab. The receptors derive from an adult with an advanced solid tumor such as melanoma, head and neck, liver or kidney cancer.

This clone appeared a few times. In nucleotides, the CDR3 is TGCGCCAGCAGCCCTGAATATCAGGGGGAAGCTTTCTTT. This sequence encodes CASSPEYQGEAFF. The V and J genes are TRBV5-1 and TRBJ1-1; a possible D gene is TRBD1 (6 bases). CDR1 and CDR2 (germline): SGHRS, YFSETQ. CDR3 length equals 13 residues. The ends were cut back, 4 bases at V and 8 bases at J, with 15 bases in the middle.

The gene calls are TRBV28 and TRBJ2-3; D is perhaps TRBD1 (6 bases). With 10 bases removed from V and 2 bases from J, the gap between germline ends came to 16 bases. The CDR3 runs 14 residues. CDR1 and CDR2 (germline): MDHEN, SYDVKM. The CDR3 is CATGWGHPTDTQYF. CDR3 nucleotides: TGTGCCACCGGTTGGGGGCACCCCACAGATACGCAGTATTTT.

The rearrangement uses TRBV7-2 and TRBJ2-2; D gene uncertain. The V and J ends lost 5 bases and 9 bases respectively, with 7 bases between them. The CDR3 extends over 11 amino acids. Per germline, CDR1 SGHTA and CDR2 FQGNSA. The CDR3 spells CASSPRRELFF. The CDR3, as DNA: TGTGCCAGCAGCCCTCGGCGGGAGCTGTTTTTT. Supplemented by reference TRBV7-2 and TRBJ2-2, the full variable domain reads GAGVSQSPSNKVTEKGKDVELRCDPISGHTALYWYRQSLGQGLEFLIYFQGNSAPDKSGLPSDRFSAERTGGSVSTLTIQRTQQEDSAVYLCASSPRRELFFGEGSRLTVL.

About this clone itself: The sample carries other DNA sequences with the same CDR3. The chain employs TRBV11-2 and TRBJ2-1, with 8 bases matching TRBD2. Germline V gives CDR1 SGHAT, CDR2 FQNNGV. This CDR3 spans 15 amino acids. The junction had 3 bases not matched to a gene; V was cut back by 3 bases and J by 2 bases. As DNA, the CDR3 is TGTGCCAGCAGCTTTACTAGCGGCACCTACAATGAGCAGTTCTTC. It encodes CASSFTSGTYNEQFF.

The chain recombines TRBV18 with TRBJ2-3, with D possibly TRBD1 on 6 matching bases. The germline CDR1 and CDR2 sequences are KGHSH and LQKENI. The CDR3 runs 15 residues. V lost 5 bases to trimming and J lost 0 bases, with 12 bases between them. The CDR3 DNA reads TGTGCCAGCTCAACAGCGACAGGTAGCACAGATACGCAGTATTTT. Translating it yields CASSTATGSTDTQYF.

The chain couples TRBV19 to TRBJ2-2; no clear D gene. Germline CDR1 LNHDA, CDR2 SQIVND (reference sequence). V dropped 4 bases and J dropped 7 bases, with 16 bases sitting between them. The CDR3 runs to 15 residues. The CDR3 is CASSTATFDRGELFF. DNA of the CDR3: TGTGCCAGTAGTACTGCGACTTTTGACCGCGGGGAGCTGTTTTTT.

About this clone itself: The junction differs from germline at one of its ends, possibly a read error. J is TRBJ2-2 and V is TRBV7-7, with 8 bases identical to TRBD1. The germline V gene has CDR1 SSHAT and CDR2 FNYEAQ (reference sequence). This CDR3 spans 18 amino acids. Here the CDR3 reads CASSLAPGGPANTGELFF. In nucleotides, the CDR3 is TGTGCTAGCAGCTTAGCTCCAGGGGGCCCAGCGAACACCGGGGAGCTGTTTTTT.

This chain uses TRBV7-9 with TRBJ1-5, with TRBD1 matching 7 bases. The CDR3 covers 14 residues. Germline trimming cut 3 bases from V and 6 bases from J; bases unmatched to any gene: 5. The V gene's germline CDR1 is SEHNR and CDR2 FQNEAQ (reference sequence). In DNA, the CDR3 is TGTGCCAGCAGCTTGTTAGGGGGCGGTCAGCCCCAGCATTTT. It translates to CASSLLGGGQPQHF.

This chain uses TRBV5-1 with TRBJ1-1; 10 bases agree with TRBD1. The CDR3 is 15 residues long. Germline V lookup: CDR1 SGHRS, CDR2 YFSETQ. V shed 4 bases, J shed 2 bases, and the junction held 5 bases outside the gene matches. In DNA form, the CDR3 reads TGCGCCAGCAGCCAGACAGGGGGCCCAAACACTGAAGCTTTCTTT. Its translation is CASSQTGGPNTEAFF.

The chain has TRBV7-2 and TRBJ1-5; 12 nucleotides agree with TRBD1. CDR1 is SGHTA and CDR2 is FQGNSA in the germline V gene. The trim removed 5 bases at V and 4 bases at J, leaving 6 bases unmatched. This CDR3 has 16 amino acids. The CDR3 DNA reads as TGTGCCAGCAGCCCGGGACAGGGGGCTTTGAATCAGCCCCAGCATTTT. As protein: CASSPGQGALNQPQHF.

DNA of the CDR3: TGCGCCAGCAGCTTGGAACAGGGGATTTCTGAAGCTTTCTTT. Protein sequence: CASSLEQGISEAFF. This chain connects TRBV5-1 to TRBJ1-1, with 7 bases fitting TRBD1. The germline gives CDR1 SGHRS, CDR2 YFSETQ. The CDR3 has 14 residues. V lost 0 bases and J lost 6; bases outside the gene matches: 5. Drawing the rest from reference TRBV5-1 and TRBJ1-1, the complete variable domain is KAGVTQTPRYLIKTRGQQVTLSCSPISGHRSVSWYQQTPGQGLQFLFEYFSETQRNKGNFPGRFSGRQFSNSRSEMNVSTLELGDSALYLCASSLEQGISEAFFGQGTRLTVV.

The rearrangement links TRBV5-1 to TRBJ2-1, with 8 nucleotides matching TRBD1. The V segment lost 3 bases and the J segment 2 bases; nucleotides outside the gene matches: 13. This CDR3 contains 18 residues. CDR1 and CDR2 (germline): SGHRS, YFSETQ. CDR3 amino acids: CASSSFLRGQETYNEQFF. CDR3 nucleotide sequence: TGCGCCAGCAGCTCGTTCCTTAGGGGACAGGAGACCTACAATGAGCAGTTCTTC. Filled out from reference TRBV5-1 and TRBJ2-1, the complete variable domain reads KAGVTQTPRYLIKTRGQQVTLSCSPISGHRSVSWYQQTPGQGLQFLFEYFSETQRNKGNFPGRFSGRQFSNSRSEMNVSTLELGDSALYLCASSSFLRGQETYNEQFFGPGTRLTVL.

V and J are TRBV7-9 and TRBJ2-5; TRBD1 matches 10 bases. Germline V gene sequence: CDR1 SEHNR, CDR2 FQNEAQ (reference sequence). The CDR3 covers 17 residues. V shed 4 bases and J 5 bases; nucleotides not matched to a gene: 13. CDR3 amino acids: CASSSTDRGRGGETQYF. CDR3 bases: TGTGCCAGCAGCTCCACCGACAGGGGGCGAGGTGGGGAGACCCAGTACTTC.